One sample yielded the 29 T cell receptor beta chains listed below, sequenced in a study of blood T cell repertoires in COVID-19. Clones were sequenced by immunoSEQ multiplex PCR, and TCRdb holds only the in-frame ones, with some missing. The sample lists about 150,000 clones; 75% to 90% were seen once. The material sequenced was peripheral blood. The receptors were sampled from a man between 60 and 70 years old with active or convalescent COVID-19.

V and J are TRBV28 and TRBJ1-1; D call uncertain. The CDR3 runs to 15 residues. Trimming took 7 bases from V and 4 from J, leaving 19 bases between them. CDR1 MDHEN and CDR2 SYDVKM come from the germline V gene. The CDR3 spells CASTLPQALGTEAFF. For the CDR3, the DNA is TGTGCCAGCACCCTACCTCAGGCATTGGGCACTGAAGCTTTCTTT.

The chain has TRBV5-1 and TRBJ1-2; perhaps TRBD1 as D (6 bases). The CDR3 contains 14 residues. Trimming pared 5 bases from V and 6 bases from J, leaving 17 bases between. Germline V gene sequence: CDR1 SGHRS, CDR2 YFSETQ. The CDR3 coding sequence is TGCGCCAGCAGTCTTTTACAGGGCTCGAATGGCTACACCTTC. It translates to CASSLLQGSNGYTF.

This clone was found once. The CDR3: CASSLLIDRGEAFF. The CDR3 coding sequence is TGTGCCAGCAGCCTTTTAATTGACAGGGGTGAAGCTTTCTTT. This chain links TRBV14 with TRBJ1-1, with 8 bases aligning to TRBD1. In germline, CDR1 is SGHDN, CDR2 FVKESK. Trimming cost V 4 bases and J 7 bases; bases outside gene matches: 8. This CDR3 comprises 14 residues. Complete variable domain (other parts from reference TRBV14 and TRBJ1-1): EAGVTQFPSHSVIEKGQTVTLRCDPISGHDNLYWYRRVMGKEIKFLLHFVKESKQDESGMPNNRFLAERTGGTYSTLKVQPAELEDSGVYFCASSLLIDRGEAFFGQGTRLTVV.

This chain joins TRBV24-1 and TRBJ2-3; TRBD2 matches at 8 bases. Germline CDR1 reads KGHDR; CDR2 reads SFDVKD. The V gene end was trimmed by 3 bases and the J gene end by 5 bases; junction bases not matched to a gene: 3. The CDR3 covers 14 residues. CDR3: CATSDPGGGDTQYF. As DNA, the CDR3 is TGTGCCACCAGTGATCCCGGGGGGGGAGATACGCAGTATTTT.

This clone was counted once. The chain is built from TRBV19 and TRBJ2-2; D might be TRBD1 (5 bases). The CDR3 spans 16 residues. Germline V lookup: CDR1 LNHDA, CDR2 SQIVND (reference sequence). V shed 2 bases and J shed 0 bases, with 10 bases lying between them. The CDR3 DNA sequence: TGTGCCAGTAGTATAATAGGGGCAGCGAACACCGGGGAGCTGTTTTTT. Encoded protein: CASSIIGAANTGELFF.

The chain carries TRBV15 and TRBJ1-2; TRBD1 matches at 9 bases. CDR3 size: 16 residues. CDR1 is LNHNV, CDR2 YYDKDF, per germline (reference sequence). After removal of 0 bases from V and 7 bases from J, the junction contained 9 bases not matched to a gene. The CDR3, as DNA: TGTGCCACCAGCAGAGATCCAACGGGACAGGGAATTGGCTACACCTTC. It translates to CATSRDPTGQGIGYTF.

The CDR3 spells CASSEALRSEQFF. The CDR3 DNA follows: TGTGCCAGCAGTGAAGCGCTTCGGTCAGAGCAGTTCTTC. This chain links TRBV6-1 with TRBJ2-1; no clear D gene. Trimming left V 0 bases short and J 10 bases short, with 10 bases between. This CDR3 spans 13 amino acids. Germline V lookup: CDR1 MNHNS, CDR2 SASEGT.

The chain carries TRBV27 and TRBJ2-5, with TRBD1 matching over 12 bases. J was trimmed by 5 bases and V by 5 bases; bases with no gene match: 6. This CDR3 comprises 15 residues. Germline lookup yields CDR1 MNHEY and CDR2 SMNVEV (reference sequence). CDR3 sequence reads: CASSPGTGGHETQYF. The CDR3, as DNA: TGTGCCAGCAGTCCCGGGACAGGGGGCCACGAGACCCAGTACTTC.

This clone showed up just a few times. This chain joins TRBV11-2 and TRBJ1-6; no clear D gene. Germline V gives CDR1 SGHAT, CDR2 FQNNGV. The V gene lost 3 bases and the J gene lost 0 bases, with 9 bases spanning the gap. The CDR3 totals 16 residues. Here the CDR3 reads CASSFEAGSYNSPLHF. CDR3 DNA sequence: TGTGCCAGCAGCTTTGAGGCCGGCTCCTATAATTCACCCCTCCACTTT.

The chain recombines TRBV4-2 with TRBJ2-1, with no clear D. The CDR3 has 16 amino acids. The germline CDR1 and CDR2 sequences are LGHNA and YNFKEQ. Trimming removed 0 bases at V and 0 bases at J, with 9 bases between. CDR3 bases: TGTGCCAGCAGCCAAGACAAATTGAGCTCCTACAATGAGCAGTTCTTC. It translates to CASSQDKLSSYNEQFF.

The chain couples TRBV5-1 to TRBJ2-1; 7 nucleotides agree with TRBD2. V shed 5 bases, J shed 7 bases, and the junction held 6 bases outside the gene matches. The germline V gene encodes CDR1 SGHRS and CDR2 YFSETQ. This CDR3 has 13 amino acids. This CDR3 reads CASSIGTTNEQFF. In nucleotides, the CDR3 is TGCGCCAGCAGTATAGGGACTACGAATGAGCAGTTCTTC.

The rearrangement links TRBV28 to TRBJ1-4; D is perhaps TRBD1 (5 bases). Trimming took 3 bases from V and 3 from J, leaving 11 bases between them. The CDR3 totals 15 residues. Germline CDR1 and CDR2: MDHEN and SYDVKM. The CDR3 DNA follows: TGTGCCAGCAGTTTTGGGGGGTTTGCTAATGAAAAACTGTTTTTT. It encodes CASSFGGFANEKLFF.

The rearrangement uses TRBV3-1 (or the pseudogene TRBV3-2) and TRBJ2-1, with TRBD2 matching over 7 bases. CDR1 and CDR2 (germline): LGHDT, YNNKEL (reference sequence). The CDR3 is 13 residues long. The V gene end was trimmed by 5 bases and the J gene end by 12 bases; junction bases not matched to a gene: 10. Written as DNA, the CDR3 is TGTGCCAGCAGCTACCTTCCGGAGCGGGGGCAGTTCTTC. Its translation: CASSYLPERGQFF.

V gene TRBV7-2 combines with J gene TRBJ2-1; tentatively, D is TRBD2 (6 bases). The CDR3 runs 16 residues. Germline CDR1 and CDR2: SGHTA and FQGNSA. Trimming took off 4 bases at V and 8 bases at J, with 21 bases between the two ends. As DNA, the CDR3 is TGTGCCAGCAGCTATGTAGGCCAGCGGGCGGGCGATGAGCAGTTCTTC. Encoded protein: CASSYVGQRAGDEQFF.

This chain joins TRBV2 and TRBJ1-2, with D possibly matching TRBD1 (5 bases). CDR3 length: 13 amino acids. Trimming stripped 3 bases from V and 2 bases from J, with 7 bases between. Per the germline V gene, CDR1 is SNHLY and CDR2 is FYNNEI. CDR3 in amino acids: CASSEAGNYGYTF. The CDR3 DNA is TGTGCCAGCAGTGAGGCAGGGAACTATGGCTACACCTTC.

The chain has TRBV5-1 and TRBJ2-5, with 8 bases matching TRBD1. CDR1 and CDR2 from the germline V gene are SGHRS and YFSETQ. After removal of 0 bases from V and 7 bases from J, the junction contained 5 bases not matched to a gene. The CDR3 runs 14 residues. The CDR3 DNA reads TGCGCCAGCAGCTTGGGTTACGGACAGGGGACCCAGTACTTC. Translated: CASSLGYGQGTQYF.

This CDR3 reads CASSPYSNQPQHF. In nucleotides, the CDR3 is TGTGCCAGCAGCCCGTATAGCAATCAGCCCCAGCATTTT. V is TRBV28 and J is TRBJ1-5; D uncertain. V lost 6 bases and J 0 bases, leaving 6 bases between the germline ends. The germline gives CDR1 MDHEN, CDR2 SYDVKM. This CDR3 has 13 residues.

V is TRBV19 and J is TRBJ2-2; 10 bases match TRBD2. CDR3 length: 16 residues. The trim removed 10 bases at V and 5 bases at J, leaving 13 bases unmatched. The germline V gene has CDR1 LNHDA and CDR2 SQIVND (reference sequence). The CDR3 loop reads CATNGGLAGVTGELFF. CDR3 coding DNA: TGTGCCACCAACGGGGGGCTAGCGGGAGTTACCGGGGAGCTGTTTTTT.

In DNA form, the CDR3 reads TGTGCCTGGAGTCTCGACGTCGCGGATAATTCACCCCTCCACTTT. Its translation: CAWSLDVADNSPLHF. The chain employs TRBV30 and TRBJ1-6; D remains unclear. CDR3 length: 15 residues. V was pared by 2 bases and J by 5 bases, with 13 bases between. In germline, CDR1 is GTSNPN, CDR2 SVGIG (reference sequence).

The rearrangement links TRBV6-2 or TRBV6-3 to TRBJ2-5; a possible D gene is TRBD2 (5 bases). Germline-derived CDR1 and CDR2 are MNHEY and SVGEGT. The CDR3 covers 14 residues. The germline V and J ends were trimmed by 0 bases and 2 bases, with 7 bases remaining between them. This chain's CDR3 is CASSYSGGQETQYF. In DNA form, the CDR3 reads TGTGCCAGCAGTTACTCAGGCGGGCAAGAGACCCAGTACTTC.

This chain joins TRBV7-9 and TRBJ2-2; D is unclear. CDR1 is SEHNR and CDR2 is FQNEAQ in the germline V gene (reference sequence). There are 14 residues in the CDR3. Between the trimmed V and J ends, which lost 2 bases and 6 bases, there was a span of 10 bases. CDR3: CASSLLYSAGELFF. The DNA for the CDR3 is TGTGCCAGCAGCTTATTATATAGTGCCGGGGAGCTGTTTTTT.

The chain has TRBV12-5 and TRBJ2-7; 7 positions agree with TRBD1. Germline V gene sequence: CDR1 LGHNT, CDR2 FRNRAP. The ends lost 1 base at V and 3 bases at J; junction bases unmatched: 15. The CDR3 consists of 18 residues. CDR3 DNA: TGTGCTAGTGGTTTGGCGACCGCCTCGACAGGGCCTCACTACGAGCAGTACTTC. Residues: CASGLATASTGPHYEQYF.

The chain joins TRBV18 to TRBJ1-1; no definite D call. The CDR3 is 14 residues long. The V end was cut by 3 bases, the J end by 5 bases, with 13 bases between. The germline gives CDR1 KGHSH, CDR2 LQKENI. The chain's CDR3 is CASSPFGVGTEAFF. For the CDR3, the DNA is TGTGCCAGCTCACCTTTCGGGGTTGGGACTGAAGCTTTCTTT.

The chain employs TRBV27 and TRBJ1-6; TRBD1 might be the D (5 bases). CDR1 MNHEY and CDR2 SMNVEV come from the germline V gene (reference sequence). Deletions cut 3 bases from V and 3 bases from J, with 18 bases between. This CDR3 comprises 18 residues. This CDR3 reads CASSFRAGGSRYNSPLHF. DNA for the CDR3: TGTGCCAGCAGTTTTAGGGCCGGGGGTTCCCGCTATAATTCACCCCTCCACTTT.

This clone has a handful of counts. The CDR3 DNA is TGTGCCAGCAGTGAGAGGCCGCGCGGTGAAAAACTGTTTTTT. Translated: CASSERPRGEKLFF. This chain connects TRBV6-1 to TRBJ1-4, with D unclear. The CDR3 consists of 14 residues. V lost 3 bases, J lost 7 bases, and 12 bases lay in between. CDR1 and CDR2 from the germline V gene are MNHNS and SASEGT.

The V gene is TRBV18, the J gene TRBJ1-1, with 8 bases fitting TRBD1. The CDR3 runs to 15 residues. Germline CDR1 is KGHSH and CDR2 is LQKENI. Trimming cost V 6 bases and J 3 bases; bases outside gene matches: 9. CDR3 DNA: TGTGCCAGCTCGGGATCAGGGGGCATGTACACTGAAGCTTTCTTT. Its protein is CASSGSGGMYTEAFF. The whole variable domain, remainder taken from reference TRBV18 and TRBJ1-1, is NAGVMQNPRHLVRRRGQEARLRCSPMKGHSHVYWYRQLPEEGLKFMVYLQKENIIDESGMPKERFSAEFPKEGPSILRIQQVVRGDSAAYFCASSGSGGMYTEAFFGQGTRLTVV.

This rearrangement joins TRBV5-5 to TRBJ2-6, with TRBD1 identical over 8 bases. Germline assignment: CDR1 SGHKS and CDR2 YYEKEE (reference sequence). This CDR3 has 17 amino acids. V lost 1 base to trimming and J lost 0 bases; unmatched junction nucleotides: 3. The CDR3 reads CASSLRDRSSGANVLTF. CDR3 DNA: TGTGCCAGCAGCTTGAGGGACAGGTCCTCTGGGGCCAACGTCCTGACTTTC.

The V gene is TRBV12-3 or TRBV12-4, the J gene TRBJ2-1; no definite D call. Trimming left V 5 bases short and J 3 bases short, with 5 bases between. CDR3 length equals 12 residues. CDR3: CASSPLYNEQFF. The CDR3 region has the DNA TGTGCCAGCAGTCCACTCTACAATGAGCAGTTCTTC.

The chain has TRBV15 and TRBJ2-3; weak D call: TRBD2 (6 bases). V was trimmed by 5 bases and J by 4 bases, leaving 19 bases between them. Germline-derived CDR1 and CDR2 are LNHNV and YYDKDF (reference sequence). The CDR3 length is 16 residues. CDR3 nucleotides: TGTGCCACCAGCCCTCTTTCCGCTAGCGACGCAGATACGCAGTATTTT. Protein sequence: CATSPLSASDADTQYF.